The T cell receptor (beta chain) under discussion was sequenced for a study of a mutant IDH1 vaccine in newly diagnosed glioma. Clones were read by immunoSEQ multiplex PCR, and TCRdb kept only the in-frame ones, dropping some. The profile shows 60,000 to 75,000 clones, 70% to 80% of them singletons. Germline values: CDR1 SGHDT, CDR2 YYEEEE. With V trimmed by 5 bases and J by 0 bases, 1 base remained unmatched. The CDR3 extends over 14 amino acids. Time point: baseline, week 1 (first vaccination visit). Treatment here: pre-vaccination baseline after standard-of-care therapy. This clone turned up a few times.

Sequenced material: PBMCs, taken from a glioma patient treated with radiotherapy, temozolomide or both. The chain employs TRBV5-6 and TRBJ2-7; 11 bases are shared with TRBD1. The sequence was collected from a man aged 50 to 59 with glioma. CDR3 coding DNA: TGTGCCAGCAGGGGGACAGGGGGCTCCTACGAGCAGTACTTC. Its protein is CASRGTGGSYEQYF.